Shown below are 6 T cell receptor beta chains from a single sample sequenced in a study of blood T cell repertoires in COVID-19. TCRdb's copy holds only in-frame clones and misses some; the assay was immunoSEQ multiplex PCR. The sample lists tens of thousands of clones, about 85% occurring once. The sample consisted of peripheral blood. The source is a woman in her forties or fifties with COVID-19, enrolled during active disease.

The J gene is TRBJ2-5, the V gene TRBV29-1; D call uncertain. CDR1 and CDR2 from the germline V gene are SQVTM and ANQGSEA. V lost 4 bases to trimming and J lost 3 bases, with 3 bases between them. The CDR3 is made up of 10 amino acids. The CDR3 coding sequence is TGCAGCGTTGCAGAAGAGACCCAGTACTTC. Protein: CSVAEETQYF.

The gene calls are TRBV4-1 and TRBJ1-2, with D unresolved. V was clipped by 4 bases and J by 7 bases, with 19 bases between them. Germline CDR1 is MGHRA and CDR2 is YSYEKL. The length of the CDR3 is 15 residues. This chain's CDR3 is CASSPRSFGARGYTF. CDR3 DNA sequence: TGCGCCAGCAGCCCGAGGTCCTTTGGAGCGCGTGGCTACACCTTC.

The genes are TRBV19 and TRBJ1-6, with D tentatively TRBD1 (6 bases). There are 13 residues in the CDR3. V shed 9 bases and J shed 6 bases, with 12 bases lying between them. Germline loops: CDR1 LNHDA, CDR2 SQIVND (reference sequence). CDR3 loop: CASCSGVNSPLHF. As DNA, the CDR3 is TGTGCCAGCTGCTCAGGGGTTAATTCACCCCTCCACTTT.

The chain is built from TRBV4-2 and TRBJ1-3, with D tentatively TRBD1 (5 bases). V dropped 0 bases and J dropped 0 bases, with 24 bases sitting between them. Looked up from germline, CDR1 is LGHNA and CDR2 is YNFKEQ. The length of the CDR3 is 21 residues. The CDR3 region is CASSQEKTAPGLQSSGNTIYF. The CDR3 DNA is TGTGCCAGCAGCCAAGAAAAGACGGCCCCAGGGCTCCAAAGCTCTGGAAACACCATATATTTT.

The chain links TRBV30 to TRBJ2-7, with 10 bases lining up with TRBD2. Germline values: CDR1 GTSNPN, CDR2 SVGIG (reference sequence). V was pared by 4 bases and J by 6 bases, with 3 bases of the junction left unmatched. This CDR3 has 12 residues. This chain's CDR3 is CAWKREGFEQYF. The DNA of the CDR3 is TGTGCCTGGAAGCGGGAGGGGTTCGAGCAGTACTTC.

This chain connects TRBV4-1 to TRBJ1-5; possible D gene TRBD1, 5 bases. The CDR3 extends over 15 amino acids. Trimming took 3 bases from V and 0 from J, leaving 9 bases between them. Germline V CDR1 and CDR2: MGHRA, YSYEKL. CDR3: CASSQSGNSNQPQHF. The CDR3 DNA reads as TGCGCCAGCAGCCAGTCAGGGAATAGCAATCAGCCCCAGCATTTT.